Ten or more counts support the clone carrying this T cell receptor (beta chain). What it recognizes is unknown. CDR1 and CDR2 from the germline V gene are SGHNT and YYREEE (reference sequence). The CDR3 spans 14 residues. Trimming pared 5 bases from V and 7 bases from J, leaving 16 bases between. The data belong to a study of CD8+CD57+ T cells in acquired aplastic anemia. The wider study: On average, sorted CD4+ and CD8+ cells gave roughly 3 ug of DNA. Study-level results: The study identified under 30 CD8+ CDR3 sequences shared by patients and controls. The study found no significant CD8+ Simpson's diversity difference between patients and controls.

The authors sequenced patients whose flow cytometry had shown CD8+CD57+ cell expansion. Everyone among the patients had severe acquired aplastic anemia. Profiles of TCR beta VDJ and CDR3 were generated from a genomic DNA template. Via MiXCR, TCRdb re-called the reads, giving one row per CDR3 protein. The table lists around 170,000 distinct CDR3 sequences, around 47% of them singletons. The sequenced material came from sorted CD4+, CD8+, or CD8+CD57+ T cells (not recorded which) from PBMCs. This rearrangement joins TRBV5-4 to TRBJ2-4, with D hard to call. The origin of this receptor is a human donor with aplastic anemia. For the CDR3, the DNA is TGTGCCAGCAGACCACTGTTGGTAGCCAACATTCAGTACTTC. Amino acid sequence: CASRPLLVANIQYF.